The sequence of this T cell receptor beta chain was determined in a study of T cells after yellow fever vaccination. Looking at the study overall: Preparing low-cell-number fractions relied on SMART-Seq v4 Ultra Low Input.

This clonotype was found a few times. Its antigen is unknown. TCRdb used MiXCR to reprocess the 5' RACE reads, holding one entry per CDR3 protein. The sample has under 400,000 distinct CDR3 sequences, about an eighth seen once. Study conclusions and caveats: Reappearance after the booster was seen for most primary-vaccination clones, at approximately 97% CD4 and around 90% CD8.

V lost 2 bases, J lost 4 bases, and 5 bases stayed unmatched. Germline V gene data show CDR1 as SGDLS and CDR2 as YYNGEE. This CDR3 is built from 15 residues. This TCR derives from a man aged 18 to 30 who received the YFV17D yellow fever vaccine. This sample comprised CD4+ T cells sorted from PBMCs, obtained 15 days after the yellow fever booster vaccination. The V gene is TRBV9, the J gene TRBJ2-2; 7 nucleotides align to TRBD1. CDR3 DNA: TGTGCCAGCAGCGTTTCCGGACAGGCCACCGGGGAGCTGTTTTTT. Its translation is CASSVSGQATGELFF.